A selection of T cell receptor beta chains follows, all from one sample in a study of Ad26.COV2.S vaccination and SARS-CoV-2 variants. Profiling relied on immunoSEQ multiplex PCR, and the TCRdb table lists in-frame clones only, not all of them. The profile shows about 320,000 clones, 90% of them singletons. Sequenced here: peripheral blood, sampled in a trial of Ad26.COV2.S vaccine versus placebo. These receptor sequences come from a person between 18 and 60 years old who received the Ad26.COV2.S COVID-19 vaccine or a placebo. The CDR3 runs from the conserved cysteine through the conserved F or W. The D gene is left open where the match is weak. Size tells how often a clone was seen (once, few, many) or the class of an expanded clone, and some rows leave it out.

clone_size,v_call,j_call,d_call,cdr3_length,cdr3_aa,cdr3_nt
NA,TRBV28,TRBJ1-6,NA,14,CASSTPSYNSPLHF,TGTGCCAGCAGTACCCCCTCCTATAATTCACCCCTCCACTTT
once,TRBV5-1,TRBJ2-2,TRBD1,18,CASSLVRSGQGNTGELFF,TGCGCCAGCAGCTTGGTTCGCTCGGGACAGGGAAACACCGGGGAGCTGTTTTTT
NA,TRBV3-1/TRBV3-2,TRBJ2-3,TRBD2,18,CASGRTSGGVFQTDTQYF,TGTGCCAGCGGGAGGACTAGCGGGGGGGTCTTTCAGACAGATACGCAGTATTTT
NA,TRBV11-3,TRBJ2-1,TRBD1,15,CASSSGTASYNEQFF,TGTGCCAGCAGTTCCGGGACAGCCTCCTACAATGAGCAGTTCTTC
NA,TRBV13,TRBJ1-2,NA,14,CASSLGRAGLGYTF,TGTGCCAGCAGCTTAGGCCGAGCAGGGTTGGGCTACACCTTC
once,TRBV28,TRBJ1-1,NA,16,CASSWEAPQMNTEAFF,TGTGCCAGCAGTTGGGAAGCCCCGCAGATGAACACTGAAGCTTTCTTT
NA,TRBV18,TRBJ1-2,NA,15,CASSQDSHLNYGYTF,TGTGCCAGCTCCCAGGACAGCCACCTTAACTATGGCTACACCTTC
once,TRBV7-8,TRBJ2-2,NA,16,CASSLGGRDSTGELFF,TGTGCCAGCAGCTTAGGGGGGAGAGATAGCACCGGGGAGCTGTTTTTT
NA,TRBV2,TRBJ1-5,NA,13,CASTGTLNQPQHF,TGTGCCAGCACCGGGACACTAAATCAGCCCCAGCATTTT
NA,TRBV29-1,TRBJ2-1,NA,19,CSVEDLTVSGMSSYNEQFF,TGCAGCGTTGAAGACCTGACTGTTTCTGGGATGAGCTCCTACAATGAGCAGTTCTTC
NA,TRBV12-3/TRBV12-4,TRBJ1-2,NA,12,CASSSGPYGYTF,TGTGCCAGCAGCTCAGGGCCTTATGGCTACACCTTC
NA,TRBV7-9,TRBJ2-3,TRBD2,16,CASSLKIAGVWDTQYF,TGTGCCAGCAGCTTAAAAATAGCGGGGGTGTGGGATACGCAGTATTTT
NA,TRBV12-3/TRBV12-4,TRBJ1-1,TRBD1,12,CASSDREAEAFF,TGTGCCAGCAGCGACAGGGAGGCTGAAGCTTTCTTT
NA,TRBV5-4,TRBJ2-5,NA,13,CASSSGQRETQYF,TGTGCCAGCAGCTCAGGACAGAGAGAGACCCAGTACTTC
NA,TRBV18,TRBJ2-1,TRBD2,15,CASLLSGGLWNEQFF,TGTGCCAGCCTCCTTAGCGGGGGGCTATGGAATGAGCAGTTCTTC
NA,TRBV4-1,TRBJ2-4,TRBD1,18,CASSQGPPLQGPKNIQYF,TGCGCCAGCAGCCAAGGCCCTCCACTACAGGGGCCAAAAAACATTCAGTACTTC
NA,TRBV7-3,TRBJ1-1,NA,16,CASSPDGTLMNTEAFF,TGTGCCAGCAGCCCCGACGGGACATTGATGAACACTGAAGCTTTCTTT
NA,TRBV5-1,TRBJ1-4,NA,11,CASSLGEKLFF,TGCGCCAGCAGCTTGGGTGAAAAACTGTTTTTT
NA,TRBV4-3,TRBJ2-3,NA,14,CASSQKHRADTQYF,TGCGCCAGCAGCCAAAAACATCGGGCAGATACGCAGTATTTT